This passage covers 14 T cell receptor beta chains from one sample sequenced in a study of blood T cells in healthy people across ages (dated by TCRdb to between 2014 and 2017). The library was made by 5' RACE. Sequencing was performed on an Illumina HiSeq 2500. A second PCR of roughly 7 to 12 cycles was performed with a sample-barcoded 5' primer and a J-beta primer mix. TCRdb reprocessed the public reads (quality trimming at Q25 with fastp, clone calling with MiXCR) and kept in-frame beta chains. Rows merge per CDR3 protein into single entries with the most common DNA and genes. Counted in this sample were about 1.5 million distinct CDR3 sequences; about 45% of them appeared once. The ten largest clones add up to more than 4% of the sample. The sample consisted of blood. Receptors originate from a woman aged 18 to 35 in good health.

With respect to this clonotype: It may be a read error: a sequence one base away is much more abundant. The CDR3 region is CASSLGRSTGDTQYF. The CDR3 DNA reads TGCGCCAGCAGCCTTGGCCGCTCTACGGGGGATACGCAGTATTTT. The rearrangement links TRBV5-1 to TRBJ2-3; TRBD2 might be the D (5 bases). The germline V gene has CDR1 SGHRS and CDR2 YFSETQ. This CDR3 has 15 residues. Trimming left V 4 bases short and J 6 bases short, with 18 bases between. The full variable domain, rest sourced from reference TRBV5-1 and TRBJ2-3, is KAGVTQTPRYLIKTRGQQVTLSCSPISGHRSVSWYQQTPGQGLQFLFEYFSETQRNKGNFPGRFSGRQFSNSRSEMNVSTLELGDSALYLCASSLGRSTGDTQYFGPGTRLTVL.

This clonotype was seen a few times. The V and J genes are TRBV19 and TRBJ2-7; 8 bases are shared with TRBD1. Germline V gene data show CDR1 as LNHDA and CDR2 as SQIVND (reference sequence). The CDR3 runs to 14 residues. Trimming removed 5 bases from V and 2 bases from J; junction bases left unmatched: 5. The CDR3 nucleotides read TGTGCCAGTAGTGTGACAGGGGAGACCTACGAGCAGTACTTC. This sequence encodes CASSVTGETYEQYF.

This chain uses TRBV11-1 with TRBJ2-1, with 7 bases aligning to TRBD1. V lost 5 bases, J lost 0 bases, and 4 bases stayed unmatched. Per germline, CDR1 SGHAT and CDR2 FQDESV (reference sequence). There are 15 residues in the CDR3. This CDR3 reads CASSPHRGSYNEQFF. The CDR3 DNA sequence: TGTGCCAGCAGCCCTCACAGGGGCTCCTACAATGAGCAGTTCTTC.

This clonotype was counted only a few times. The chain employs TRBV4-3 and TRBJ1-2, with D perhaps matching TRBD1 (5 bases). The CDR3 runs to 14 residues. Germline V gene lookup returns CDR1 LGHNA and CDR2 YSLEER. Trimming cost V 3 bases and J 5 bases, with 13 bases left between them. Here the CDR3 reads CASSQTGTLYGYTF. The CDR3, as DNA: TGCGCCAGCAGCCAGACCGGGACGCTATATGGCTACACCTTC.

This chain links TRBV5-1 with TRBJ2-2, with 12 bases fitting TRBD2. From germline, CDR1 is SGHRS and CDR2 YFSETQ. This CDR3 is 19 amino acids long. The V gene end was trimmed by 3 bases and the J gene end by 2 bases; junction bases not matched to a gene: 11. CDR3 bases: TGCGCCAGCAGCTCTGTCTGGACTAGCGGGATCCCTAACACCGGGGAGCTGTTTTTT. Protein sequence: CASSSVWTSGIPNTGELFF.

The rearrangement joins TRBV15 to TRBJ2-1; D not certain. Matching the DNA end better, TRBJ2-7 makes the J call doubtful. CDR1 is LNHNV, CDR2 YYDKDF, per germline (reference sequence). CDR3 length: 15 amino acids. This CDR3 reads CATSRDTARYNEQYF. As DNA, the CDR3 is TGTGCCACCAGCAGAGATACAGCGCGCTACAATGAGCAGTACTTC.

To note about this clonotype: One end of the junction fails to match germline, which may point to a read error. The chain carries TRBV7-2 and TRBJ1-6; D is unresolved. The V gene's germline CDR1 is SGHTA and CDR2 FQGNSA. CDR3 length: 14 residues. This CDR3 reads CAGSAQIYNSPLHF. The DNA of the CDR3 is TGTGCCGGCAGCGCACAGATTTATAATTCACCCCTCCACTTT.

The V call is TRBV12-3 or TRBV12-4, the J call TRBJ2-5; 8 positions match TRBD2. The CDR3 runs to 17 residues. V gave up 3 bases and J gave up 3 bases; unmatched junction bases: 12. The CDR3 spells CASSLINGGASKETQYF. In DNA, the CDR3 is TGTGCCAGCAGTTTGATTAACGGGGGGGCCTCCAAAGAGACCCAGTACTTC.

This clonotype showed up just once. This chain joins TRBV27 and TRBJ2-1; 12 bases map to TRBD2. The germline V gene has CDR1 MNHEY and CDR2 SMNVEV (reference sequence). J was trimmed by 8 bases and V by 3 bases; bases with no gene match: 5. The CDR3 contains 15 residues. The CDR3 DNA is TGTGCCAGCAGTTTGGTGACTAGCGGGAGCGATGAGCAGTTCTTC. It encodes CASSLVTSGSDEQFF.

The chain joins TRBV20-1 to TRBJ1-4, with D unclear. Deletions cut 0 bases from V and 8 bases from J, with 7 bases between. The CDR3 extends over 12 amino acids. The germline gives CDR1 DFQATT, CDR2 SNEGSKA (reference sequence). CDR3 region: CSARDRGEKLFF. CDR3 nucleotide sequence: TGCAGTGCTAGAGATCGTGGGGAAAAACTGTTTTTT.

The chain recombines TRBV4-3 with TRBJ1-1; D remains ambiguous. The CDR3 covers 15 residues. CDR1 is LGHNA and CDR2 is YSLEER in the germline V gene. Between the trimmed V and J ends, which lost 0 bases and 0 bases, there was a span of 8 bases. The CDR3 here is CASSQDGCMNTEAFF. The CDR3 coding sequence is TGCGCCAGCAGCCAAGATGGGTGCATGAACACTGAAGCTTTCTTT.

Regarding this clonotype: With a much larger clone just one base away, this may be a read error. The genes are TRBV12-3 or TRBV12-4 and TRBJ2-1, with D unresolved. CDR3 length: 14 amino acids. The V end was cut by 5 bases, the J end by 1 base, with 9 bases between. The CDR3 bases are TGTGCCAGCAGTGTACGGGTTTCCTACAATGAGCAGTTCTTC. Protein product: CASSVRVSYNEQFF.

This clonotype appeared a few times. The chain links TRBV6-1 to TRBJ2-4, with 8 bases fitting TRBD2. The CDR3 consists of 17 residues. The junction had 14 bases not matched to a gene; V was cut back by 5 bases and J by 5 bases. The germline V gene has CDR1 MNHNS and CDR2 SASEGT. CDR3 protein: CASSKFFGLANENIQYF. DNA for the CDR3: TGTGCCAGCAGTAAGTTCTTCGGACTAGCAAACGAAAACATTCAGTACTTC.

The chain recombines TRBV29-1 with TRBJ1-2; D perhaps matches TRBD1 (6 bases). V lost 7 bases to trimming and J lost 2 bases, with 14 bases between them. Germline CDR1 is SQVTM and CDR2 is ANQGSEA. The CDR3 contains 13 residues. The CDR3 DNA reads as TGCAGCGGGTGGGCTACAGGGAACTATGGCTACACCTTC. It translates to CSGWATGNYGYTF.